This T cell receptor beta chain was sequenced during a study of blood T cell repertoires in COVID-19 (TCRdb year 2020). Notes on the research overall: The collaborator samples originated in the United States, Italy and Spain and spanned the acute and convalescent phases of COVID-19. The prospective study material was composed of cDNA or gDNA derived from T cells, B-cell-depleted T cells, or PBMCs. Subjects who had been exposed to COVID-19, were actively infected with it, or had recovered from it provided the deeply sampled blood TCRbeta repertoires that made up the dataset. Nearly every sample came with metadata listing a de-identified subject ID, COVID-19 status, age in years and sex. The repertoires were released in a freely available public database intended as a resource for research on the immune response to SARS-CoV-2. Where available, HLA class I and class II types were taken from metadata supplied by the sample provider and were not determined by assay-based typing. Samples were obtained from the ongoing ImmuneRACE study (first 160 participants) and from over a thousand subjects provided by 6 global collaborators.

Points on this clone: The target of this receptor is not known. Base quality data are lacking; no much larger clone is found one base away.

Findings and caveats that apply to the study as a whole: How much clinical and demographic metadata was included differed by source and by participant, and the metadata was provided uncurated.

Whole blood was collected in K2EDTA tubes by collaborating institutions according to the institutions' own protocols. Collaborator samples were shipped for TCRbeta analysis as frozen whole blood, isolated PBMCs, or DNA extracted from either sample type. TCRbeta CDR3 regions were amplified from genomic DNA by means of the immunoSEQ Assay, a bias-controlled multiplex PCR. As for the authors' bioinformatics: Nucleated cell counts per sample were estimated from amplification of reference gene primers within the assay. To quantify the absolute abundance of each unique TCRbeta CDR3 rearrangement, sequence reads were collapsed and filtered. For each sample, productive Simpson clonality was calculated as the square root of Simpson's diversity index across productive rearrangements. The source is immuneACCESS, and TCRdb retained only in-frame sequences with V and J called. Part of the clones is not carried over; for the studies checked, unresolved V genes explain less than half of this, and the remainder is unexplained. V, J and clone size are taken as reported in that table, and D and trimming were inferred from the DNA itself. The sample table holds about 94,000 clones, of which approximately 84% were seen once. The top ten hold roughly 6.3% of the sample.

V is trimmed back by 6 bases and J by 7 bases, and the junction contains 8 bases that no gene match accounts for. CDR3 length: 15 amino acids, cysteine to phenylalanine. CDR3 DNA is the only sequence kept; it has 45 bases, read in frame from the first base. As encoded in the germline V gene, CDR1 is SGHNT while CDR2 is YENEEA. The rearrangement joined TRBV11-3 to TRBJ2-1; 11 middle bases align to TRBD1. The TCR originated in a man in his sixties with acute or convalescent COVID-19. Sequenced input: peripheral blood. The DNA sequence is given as TGTGCCAGCAGTTCGCCGGGACAGGGGGGTAATGAGCAGTTCTTC. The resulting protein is CASSSPGQGGNEQFF.